The entry that follows covers one TCR beta chain sequence. No antigen is known for it. A much larger clone lies one base from this, so it may be a read error. These data belong to a study of identical twins. TCRdb used MiXCR to reprocess the 5' RACE reads, holding one entry per CDR3 protein. Of 1.5 million to 2 million distinct CDR3 sequences listed, 25% to 35% are singletons. Findings of the study overall: Where beta out-of-frame sequences were concerned, excess twin sharing was weaker. Researchers reported excess low generation probability among twin-shared out-of-frame alpha sequences. Insertions were fewer in abundant cord blood beta clonotypes, whereas memory repertoires showed none of this pattern.

The CDR3 is made up of 13 amino acids. The sample taken for sequencing was cord blood. The TCR comes from a newborn girl in good health. V and J are TRBV12-3 or TRBV12-4 and TRBJ2-7; tentatively, D is TRBD1 (6 bases). The CDR3 here is CACSLDSHYEQYF. The CDR3 DNA reads as TGTGCCTGCAGTTTGGACAGTCACTACGAGCAGTACTTC.